These 32 T cell receptor beta chains share one sample of origin, sequenced in a study of blood T cell repertoires in COVID-19. The method was immunoSEQ multiplex PCR; TCRdb's version includes in-frame clones alone and lacks a portion of them. The profile shows about 170,000 clones, 88% of them singletons. The sequenced sample was peripheral blood. These receptor sequences come from a man aged 50 to 59 who had recovered from COVID-19.

This chain links TRBV12-5 with TRBJ2-7; 9 bases match TRBD1. CDR1 and CDR2 (germline): LGHNT, FRNRAP. Losses at the gene ends were 6 bases for V and 4 bases for J; bases not matched to a gene: 7. The CDR3 length is 14 residues. CDR3 bases: TGTGCTAGTGGAGTCCGGGACAGGGATTACGAGCAGTACTTC. Its protein product is CASGVRDRDYEQYF.

The CDR3 DNA reads TGTGCTAGTGTCACGGGACAGGGTAACACTGAAGCTTTCTTT. As protein: CASVTGQGNTEAFF. This sequence joins TRBV12-5 and TRBJ1-1, with 9 bases aligning to TRBD1. Germline V gives CDR1 LGHNT, CDR2 FRNRAP. This CDR3 has 14 amino acids. V shed 7 bases, J shed 2 bases, and the junction held 5 bases outside the gene matches.

V and J are TRBV9 and TRBJ2-7; D may be TRBD1 (5 bases). The CDR3 spans 13 residues. Trimming took 4 bases from V and 5 from J, leaving 13 bases between them. CDR1 SGDLS and CDR2 YYNGEE come from the germline V gene. CDR3: CASSWQGADEQYF. CDR3 sequence (DNA): TGTGCCAGCAGCTGGCAAGGGGCTGACGAGCAGTACTTC.

The V call is TRBV6-5, the J call TRBJ2-7; 8 bases align to TRBD2. Germline V lookup: CDR1 MNHEY, CDR2 SVGAGI. Unmatched junction bases numbered 11, after V lost 6 bases and J lost 4 bases. This CDR3 is built from 15 residues. The CDR3 nucleotides are TGTGCCAGCAGGGGGTATCCTAGCGGGCGATACGAGCAGTACTTC. Its translation is CASRGYPSGRYEQYF.

The chain couples TRBV7-9 to TRBJ2-3, with TRBD2 matching 11 bases. In germline, CDR1 is SEHNR, CDR2 FQNEAQ (reference sequence). After removal of 3 bases from V and 11 bases from J, the junction contained 7 bases not matched to a gene. This CDR3 region has 14 residues. CDR3 nucleotide sequence: TGTGCCAGCAGCTTGACTAGCGGGGAGGTCGGGCAGTATTTT. Its translation: CASSLTSGEVGQYF.

The chain couples TRBV6-1 to TRBJ2-4, with 14 positions matching TRBD2. The junction had 7 bases not matched to a gene; V was cut back by 1 base and J by 2 bases. The CDR3 runs 19 residues. Germline V gene sequence: CDR1 MNHNS, CDR2 SASEGT. CDR3 sequence reads: CASSEEVTSGRVTKNIQYF. CDR3 nucleotide sequence: TGTGCCAGCAGTGAAGAGGTGACTAGCGGGAGGGTAACCAAAAACATTCAGTACTTC.

The gene calls are TRBV28 and TRBJ1-1; TRBD1 matches at 8 bases. The J segment lost 5 bases and the V segment lost 2 bases, leaving 10 bases of the junction unmatched. This CDR3 is 16 amino acids long. CDR1 is MDHEN, CDR2 SYDVKM, per germline. The CDR3 protein is CASSLRQGSFRTEAFF. CDR3 bases: TGTGCCAGCAGTTTACGACAGGGGAGCTTTCGGACTGAAGCTTTCTTT. Full variable domain (remainder filled in from reference TRBV28 and TRBJ1-1): DVKVTQSSRYLVKRTGEKVFLECVQDMDHENMFWYRQDPGLGLRLIYFSYDVKMKEKGDIPEGYSVSREKKERFSLILESASTNQTSMYLCASSLRQGSFRTEAFFGQGTRLTVV.

The chain couples TRBV7-6 to TRBJ2-6, with TRBD1 matching over 7 bases. The V segment lost 5 bases and the J segment 2 bases; nucleotides outside the gene matches: 0. Germline loops: CDR1 SGHVS, CDR2 FNYEAQ. The CDR3 runs 14 residues. DNA for the CDR3: TGTGCCAGCAGCGACAGGGCTGGGGCCAACGTCCTGACTTTC. Translated: CASSDRAGANVLTF.

About this clone: Other DNA sequences in this specimen translate into the identical CDR3. This sequence joins TRBV7-8 and TRBJ2-2, with D maybe TRBD1 (5 bases). V lost 1 base, J lost 2 bases, and 5 bases lay in between. Germline-derived CDR1 and CDR2 are SGHVS and FQNEAQ. The length of the CDR3 is 14 residues. CDR3 bases: TGTGCCAGCAGCTTAGGGGGCAACACCGGGGAGCTGTTTTTT. This encodes CASSLGGNTGELFF.

CDR3 DNA: TGTGCCAGCAGTCGACAGGTTGGCGAGCAGTACTTC. Its protein is CASSRQVGEQYF. The chain recombines TRBV28 with TRBJ2-7, with a possible D match to TRBD1 (6 bases). Germline CDR1 reads MDHEN; CDR2 reads SYDVKM. The length of the CDR3 is 12 residues. Between the trimmed V and J ends, which lost 5 bases and 6 bases, there was a span of 11 bases.

V usage is TRBV6-5 and J usage is TRBJ2-1; 8 bases agree with TRBD1. There are 13 residues in the CDR3. The V and J ends lost 2 bases and 9 bases, in that order; junction bases with no gene match: 3. CDR1 is MNHEY and CDR2 is SVGAGI in the germline V gene. CDR3 sequence (DNA): TGTGCCAGCAGTTACACAGGGGGATTTGAGCAGTTCTTC. Its translation: CASSYTGGFEQFF.

The chain recombines TRBV2 with TRBJ1-2; TRBD1 agrees at 10 bases. Unmatched junction bases numbered 4, after V lost 9 bases and J lost 6 bases. The CDR3 runs 12 residues. The V gene's germline CDR1 is SNHLY and CDR2 FYNNEI. CDR3: CASRQGADGYTF. CDR3 nucleotide sequence: TGTGCCAGTCGACAGGGGGCGGATGGCTACACCTTC.

V usage is TRBV18 and J usage is TRBJ2-4; the match to TRBD1 covers 7 bases. The junction had 6 bases not matched to a gene; V was cut back by 6 bases and J by 4 bases. Germline-derived CDR1 and CDR2 are KGHSH and LQKENI. CDR3 length: 14 amino acids. The CDR3 DNA follows: TGTGCCAGCTCCCCCCGACAGGGAAAAAACATTCAGTACTTC. It specifies CASSPRQGKNIQYF.

With regard to this clone: This specimen includes other DNA sequences encoding the same CDR3. The chain links TRBV18 to TRBJ2-5; the D gene is possibly TRBD1 (6 bases). V lost 3 bases, J lost 4 bases, and 9 bases lay in between. Germline assignment: CDR1 KGHSH and CDR2 LQKENI. The length of the CDR3 is 13 residues. Written as DNA, the CDR3 is TGTGCCAGCTCACCGCTCAGGGGAGAGACCCAGTACTTC. Amino acid sequence: CASSPLRGETQYF.

The chain employs TRBV25-1 and TRBJ1-1; 8 bases are shared with TRBD1. Germline-derived CDR1 and CDR2 are MGHDK and SYGVNS. The trim removed 3 bases at V and 1 base at J, leaving 4 bases unmatched. This CDR3 has 15 residues. The CDR3 region has the DNA TGTGCCAGCAGTGATTTAGGACAGGGGAACACTGAAGCTTTCTTT. Translated, it gives CASSDLGQGNTEAFF.

This chain uses TRBV30 with TRBJ1-4; D is uncertain. Germline CDR1 reads GTSNPN; CDR2 reads SVGIG (reference sequence). The ends were cut back, 4 bases at V and 4 bases at J, with 10 bases in the middle. CDR3 length: 13 residues. The CDR3 region has the DNA TGTGCCTGGATGATTGGAGATAATGAAAAACTGTTTTTT. Translating it yields CAWMIGDNEKLFF.

The rearrangement links TRBV15 to TRBJ1-1, with 8 bases lining up with TRBD1. CDR3 length: 15 amino acids. Trimming removed 0 bases from V and 4 bases from J; junction bases left unmatched: 4. CDR1 LNHNV and CDR2 YYDKDF come from the germline V gene (reference sequence). CDR3 protein: CATSRDDTGGTEAFF. The CDR3 coding sequence is TGTGCCACCAGCAGAGATGATACAGGGGGCACTGAAGCTTTCTTT.

This sequence joins TRBV7-9 and TRBJ2-1; 10 bases line up with TRBD2. The germline V gene encodes CDR1 SEHNR and CDR2 FQNEAQ (reference sequence). CDR3 size: 17 residues. The junction had 11 bases not matched to a gene; V was cut back by 8 bases and J by 1 base. The CDR3 here is CASYEVWTSGSYNEQFF. The CDR3 nucleotides are TGTGCCAGCTATGAAGTATGGACTAGCGGTTCCTACAATGAGCAGTTCTTC.

The chain is built from TRBV5-4 and TRBJ2-7; D gene unclear. Per germline, CDR1 SGHNT and CDR2 YYREEE (reference sequence). CDR3 length equals 12 residues. V was shortened by 4 bases and J by 3 bases, with 8 bases between the two germline ends. DNA of the CDR3: TGTGCCAGCAGCGGGCTAAACTACGAGCAGTACTTC. Encoded protein: CASSGLNYEQYF. The variable domain in full, completed from reference TRBV5-4 and TRBJ2-7, reads ETGVTQSPTHLIKTRGQQVTLRCSSQSGHNTVSWYQQALGQGPQFIFQYYREEENGRGNFPPRFSGLQFPNYSSELNVNALELDDSALYLCASSGLNYEQYFGPGTRLTVT.

The chain is built from TRBV29-1 and TRBJ2-7, with 10 bases that match TRBD1. CDR3 size: 14 residues. In germline, CDR1 is SQVTM, CDR2 ANQGSEA. With V trimmed by 3 bases and J by 2 bases, 4 bases remained unmatched. The CDR3 region is CSVDGDRGPYEQYF. The CDR3 DNA is TGCAGCGTTGATGGTGACAGGGGGCCCTACGAGCAGTACTTC.

This clone was found a few times. The chain carries TRBV28 and TRBJ2-2, with 7 bases identical to TRBD1. V was clipped by 5 bases and J by 1 base; unmatched bases: 4. The CDR3 is made up of 15 amino acids. CDR1 MDHEN and CDR2 SYDVKM come from the germline V gene. CDR3 in DNA: TGTGCCAGCAGTACCAGGGGGAAGAACACCGGGGAGCTGTTTTTT. It translates to CASSTRGKNTGELFF.

The J gene is TRBJ2-7, the V gene TRBV6-2 or TRBV6-3; possible D gene TRBD1, 6 bases. Trimming removed 2 bases from V and 7 bases from J, with 12 bases in between. The CDR3 is made up of 13 amino acids. The V gene's germline CDR1 is MNHEY and CDR2 SVGEGT. The DNA for the CDR3 is TGTGCCAGCAGTTACAACAGGGCCCGGGAGCAGTACTTC. It specifies CASSYNRAREQYF.

The chain employs TRBV7-7 and TRBJ2-5; the D is unclear. The germline V and J ends were trimmed by 3 bases and 1 base, with 9 bases remaining between them. This CDR3 is built from 14 residues. Per the germline V gene, CDR1 is SSHAT and CDR2 is FNYEAQ (reference sequence). In nucleotides, the CDR3 is TGTGCCAGCAGCTTTGGTGCAGTCCAAGAGACCCAGTACTTC. Its translation: CASSFGAVQETQYF.

CDR3 DNA: TGTGCCAGCAGCTTTACGGGGGGGTACGAGCAGTACTTC. Translated: CASSFTGGYEQYF. This chain connects TRBV7-9 to TRBJ2-7, with 8 nucleotides matching TRBD2. This CDR3 spans 13 amino acids. V shed 3 bases and J 4 bases; nucleotides not matched to a gene: 2. Germline V gives CDR1 SEHNR, CDR2 FQNEAQ (reference sequence).

The V and J genes are TRBV19 and TRBJ2-1, with 7 bases aligning to TRBD1. The CDR3 totals 15 residues. V gave up 4 bases and J gave up 9 bases; unmatched junction bases: 12. Per the germline V gene, CDR1 is LNHDA and CDR2 is SQIVND (reference sequence). The CDR3 is CASSRHGTEKGEQFF. CDR3 bases: TGTGCCAGTAGTAGACACGGGACAGAAAAGGGTGAGCAGTTCTTC.

The chain combines TRBV7-3 with TRBJ2-1, with D perhaps matching TRBD2 (7 bases). The germline gives CDR1 SGHTA, CDR2 FQGTGA. The CDR3 is 16 residues long. V was trimmed by 0 bases and J by 5 bases, leaving 14 bases between them. This chain's CDR3 is CASSLTVRGRNNEQFF. The CDR3, as DNA: TGTGCCAGCAGCTTAACGGTGCGGGGGCGAAACAATGAGCAGTTCTTC.

This chain uses TRBV5-4 with TRBJ1-1; a possible D gene is TRBD1 (5 bases). Germline CDR1 and CDR2: SGHNT and YYREEE (reference sequence). There are 14 residues in the CDR3. Trimming left V 0 bases short and J 5 bases short, with 11 bases between. The CDR3 bases are TGTGCCAGCAGCTTGGACAGCGGGGGAACTGAAGCTTTCTTT. Its protein is CASSLDSGGTEAFF. Based on the CDR3 plus reference TRBV5-4 and TRBJ1-1, the full variable domain is ETGVTQSPTHLIKTRGQQVTLRCSSQSGHNTVSWYQQALGQGPQFIFQYYREEENGRGNFPPRFSGLQFPNYSSELNVNALELDDSALYLCASSLDSGGTEAFFGQGTRLTVV.

The rearrangement links TRBV18 to TRBJ2-1, with TRBD2 matching over 10 bases. CDR1 is KGHSH, CDR2 LQKENI, per germline. Unmatched junction bases numbered 9, after V lost 0 bases and J lost 10 bases. This CDR3 comprises 16 residues. The CDR3 spells CASSPPSGRDPREQFF. The CDR3 nucleotides are TGTGCCAGCTCACCACCGAGCGGGAGGGATCCTAGGGAGCAGTTCTTC.

The chain is built from TRBV19 and TRBJ1-6; 10 nucleotides match TRBD1. Germline CDR1 is LNHDA and CDR2 is SQIVND (reference sequence). CDR3 length equals 15 residues. Losses at the gene ends were 9 bases for V and 5 bases for J; bases not matched to a gene: 7. CDR3 DNA sequence: TGTGCCAGCACAGACGACAGGGGGCATAATTCACCCCTCCACTTT. Translating it yields CASTDDRGHNSPLHF.

The chain couples TRBV24-1 to TRBJ1-5, with TRBD1 identical over 8 bases. This CDR3 region has 16 residues. Germline CDR1 and CDR2: KGHDR and SFDVKD. With 3 bases clipped from V and 3 bases from J, the junction kept 6 bases outside the gene matches. As DNA, the CDR3 is TGTGCCACCAGTGATCCGCGGACAGGGAACAATCAGCCCCAGCATTTT. Amino acid sequence: CATSDPRTGNNQPQHF.

DNA of the CDR3: TGTGCCAGTAGTCCACGAACAGGAGCCCTGGGGGGAGCAGCAGATACGCAGTATTTT. This translates into CASSPRTGALGGAADTQYF. The chain combines TRBV19 with TRBJ2-3, with D perhaps TRBD2 (6 bases). CDR1 is LNHDA and CDR2 is SQIVND in the germline V gene (reference sequence). V was pared by 5 bases and J by 4 bases, with 28 bases between. The CDR3 loop spans 19 amino acids.

This rearrangement joins TRBV19 to TRBJ1-2, with D unclear. V gave up 0 bases and J gave up 8 bases, with 16 bases separating them. The CDR3 consists of 15 residues. Germline lookup yields CDR1 LNHDA and CDR2 SQIVND (reference sequence). CDR3: CASSIDTVWGGGYTF. CDR3 nucleotides: TGTGCCAGTAGTATAGATACCGTCTGGGGAGGCGGCTACACCTTC. The full variable domain, its missing parts supplied by reference TRBV19 and TRBJ1-2, is DGGITQSPKYLFRKEGQNVTLSCEQNLNHDAMYWYRQDPGQGLRLIYYSQIVNDFQKGDIAEGYSVSREKKESFPLTVTSAQKNPTAFYLCASSIDTVWGGGYTFGSGTRLTVV.